This TCR beta chain was profiled in a study of lymphopenia after photon versus proton radiotherapy. Study-wide results and caveats: Authors raise, but do not show, better survival with proton therapy. After lymphocyte nadir, photon-treated repertoires showed oligoclonal expansion, especially CD8+ Temra. Proton therapy kept repertoires fairly stable, unlike photons, which gained effector/memory cells. Larger post-nadir TCR diversity loss correlated inversely with survival in deceased patients.

About this clone itself: Its antigen is unidentified.

This CDR3 has 15 amino acids. J was trimmed by 7 bases and V by 10 bases; bases with no gene match: 16. CDR1 and CDR2 from the germline V gene are SGHNT and YENEEA. Clones were read by immunoSEQ multiplex PCR, and TCRdb kept only the in-frame ones, dropping some. The data contain roughly 20,000 clones, approximately 90% of them singletons. This TCR came from a man in his sixties with pancreatic cancer. This material consisted of peripheral blood, taken from a patient treated with photon-based radiotherapy. The V and J genes are TRBV11-3 and TRBJ2-1; 7 nucleotides align to TRBD1. The CDR3: CAITSRDRVGNEQFF. The CDR3 coding sequence is TGTGCCATTACAAGCCGAGACAGGGTCGGAAATGAGCAGTTCTTC.